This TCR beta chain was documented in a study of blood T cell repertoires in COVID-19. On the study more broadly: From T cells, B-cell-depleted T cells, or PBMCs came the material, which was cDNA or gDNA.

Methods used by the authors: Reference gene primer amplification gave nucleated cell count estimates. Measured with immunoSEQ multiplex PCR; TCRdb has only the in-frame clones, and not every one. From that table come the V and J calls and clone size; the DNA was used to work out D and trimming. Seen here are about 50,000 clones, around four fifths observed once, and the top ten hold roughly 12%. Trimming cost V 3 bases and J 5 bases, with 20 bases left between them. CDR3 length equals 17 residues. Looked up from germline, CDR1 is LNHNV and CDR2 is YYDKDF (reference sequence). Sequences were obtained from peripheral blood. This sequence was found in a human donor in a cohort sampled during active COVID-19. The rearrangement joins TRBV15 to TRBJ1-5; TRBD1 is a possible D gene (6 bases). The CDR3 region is CATSSGNGQLDDQPQHF. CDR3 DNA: TGTGCCACCAGCAGCGGGAACGGACAGCTAGACGATCAGCCCCAGCATTTT.